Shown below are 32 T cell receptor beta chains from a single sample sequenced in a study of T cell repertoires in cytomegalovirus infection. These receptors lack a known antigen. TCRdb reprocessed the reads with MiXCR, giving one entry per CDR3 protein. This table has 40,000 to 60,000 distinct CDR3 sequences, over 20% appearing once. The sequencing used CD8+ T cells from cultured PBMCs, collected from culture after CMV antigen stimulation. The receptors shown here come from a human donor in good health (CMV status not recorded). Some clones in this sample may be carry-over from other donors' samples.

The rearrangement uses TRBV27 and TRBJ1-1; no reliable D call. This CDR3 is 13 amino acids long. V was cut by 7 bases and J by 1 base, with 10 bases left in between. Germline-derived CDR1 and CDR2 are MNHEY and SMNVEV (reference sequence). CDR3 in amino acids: CASTPGRNTEAFF. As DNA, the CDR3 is TGTGCCAGCACCCCGGGAAGGAACACTGAAGCTTTCTTT.

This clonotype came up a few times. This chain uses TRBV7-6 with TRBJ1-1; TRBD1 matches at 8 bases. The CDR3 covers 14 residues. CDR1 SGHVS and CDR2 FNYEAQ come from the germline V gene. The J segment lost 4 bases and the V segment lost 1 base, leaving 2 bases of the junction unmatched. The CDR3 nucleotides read TGTGCCAGCAGCTTAGGAGGACAGGGCACTGAAGCTTTCTTT. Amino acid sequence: CASSLGGQGTEAFF.

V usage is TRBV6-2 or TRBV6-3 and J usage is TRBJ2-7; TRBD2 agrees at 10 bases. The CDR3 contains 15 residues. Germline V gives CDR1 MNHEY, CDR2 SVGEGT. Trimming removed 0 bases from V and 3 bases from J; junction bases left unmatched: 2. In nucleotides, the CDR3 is TGTGCCAGCAGTTACTCGCGGACTAGCGGCTACGAGCAGTACTTC. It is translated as CASSYSRTSGYEQYF.

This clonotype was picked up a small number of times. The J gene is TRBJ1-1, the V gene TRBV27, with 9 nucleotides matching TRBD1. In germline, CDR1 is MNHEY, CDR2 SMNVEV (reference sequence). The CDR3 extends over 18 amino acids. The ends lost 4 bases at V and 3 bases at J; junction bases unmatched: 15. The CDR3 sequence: CASSSPPWTGAIYTEAFF. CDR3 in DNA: TGTGCCAGCAGTTCCCCACCTTGGACAGGGGCGATTTACACTGAAGCTTTCTTT.

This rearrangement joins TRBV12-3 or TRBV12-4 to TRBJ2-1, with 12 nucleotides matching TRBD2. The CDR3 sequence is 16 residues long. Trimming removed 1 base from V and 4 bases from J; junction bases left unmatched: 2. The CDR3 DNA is TGTGCCAGCAGTTTAGGACTAGCGGGGGCGTACAATGAGCAGTTCTTC. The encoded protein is CASSLGLAGAYNEQFF.

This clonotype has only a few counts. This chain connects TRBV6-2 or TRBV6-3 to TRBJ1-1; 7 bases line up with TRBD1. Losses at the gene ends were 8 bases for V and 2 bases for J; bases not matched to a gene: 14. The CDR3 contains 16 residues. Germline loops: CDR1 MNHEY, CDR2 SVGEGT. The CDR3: CASYYSPTGSNTEAFF. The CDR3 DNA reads TGTGCCAGCTATTACTCCCCGACAGGGAGTAACACTGAAGCTTTCTTT.

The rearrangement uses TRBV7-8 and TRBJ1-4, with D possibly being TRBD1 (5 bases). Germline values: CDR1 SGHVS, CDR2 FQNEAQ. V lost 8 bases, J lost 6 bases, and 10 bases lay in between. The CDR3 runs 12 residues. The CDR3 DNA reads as TGTGCCAGCGGGGGGGTGGATGAAAAACTGTTTTTT. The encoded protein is CASGGVDEKLFF.

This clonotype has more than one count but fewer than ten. Written as DNA, the CDR3 is TGTGCCAGCAGCTTAGCAGGGGGTAGCACTGAAGCTTTCTTT. Its protein is CASSLAGGSTEAFF. The rearrangement joins TRBV7-8 to TRBJ1-1; D is perhaps TRBD1 (6 bases). Trimming cost V 0 bases and J 4 bases, with 9 bases left between them. Germline V gene sequence: CDR1 SGHVS, CDR2 FQNEAQ. The CDR3 runs 14 residues.

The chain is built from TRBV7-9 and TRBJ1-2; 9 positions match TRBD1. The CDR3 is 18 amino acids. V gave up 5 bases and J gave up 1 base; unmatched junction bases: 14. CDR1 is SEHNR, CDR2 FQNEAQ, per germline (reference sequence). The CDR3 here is CASSPYGQGSQFNYGYTF. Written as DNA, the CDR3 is TGTGCCAGCAGCCCCTATGGACAGGGGTCGCAGTTTAACTATGGCTACACCTTC. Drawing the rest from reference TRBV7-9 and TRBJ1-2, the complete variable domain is DTGVSQNPRHKITKRGQNVTFRCDPISEHNRLYWYRQTLGQGPEFLTYFQNEAQLEKSRLLSDRFSAERPKGSFSTLEIQRTEQGDSAMYLCASSPYGQGSQFNYGYTFGSGTRLTVV.

This CDR3 reads CASGGSTEAFF. CDR3 DNA sequence: TGTGCCAGCGGTGGATCAACTGAAGCTTTCTTT. The V call is TRBV12-3 or TRBV12-4, the J call TRBJ1-1, with D uncertain. The CDR3 consists of 11 residues. V lost 8 bases and J lost 5, with 9 bases in between.

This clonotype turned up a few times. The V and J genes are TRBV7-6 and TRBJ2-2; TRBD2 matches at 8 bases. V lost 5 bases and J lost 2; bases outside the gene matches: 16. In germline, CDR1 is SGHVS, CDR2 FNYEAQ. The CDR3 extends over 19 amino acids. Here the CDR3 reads CASSVPPPSGTRNTGELFF. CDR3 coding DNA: TGTGCCAGCAGCGTACCTCCCCCCTCCGGGACTAGAAACACCGGGGAGCTGTTTTTT.

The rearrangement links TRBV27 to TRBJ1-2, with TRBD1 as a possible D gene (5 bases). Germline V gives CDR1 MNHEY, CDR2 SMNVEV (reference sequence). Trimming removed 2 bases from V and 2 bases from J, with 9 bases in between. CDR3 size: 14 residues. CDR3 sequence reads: CASSLGPGNYGYTF. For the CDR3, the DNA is TGTGCCAGCAGTTTAGGCCCAGGGAACTATGGCTACACCTTC.

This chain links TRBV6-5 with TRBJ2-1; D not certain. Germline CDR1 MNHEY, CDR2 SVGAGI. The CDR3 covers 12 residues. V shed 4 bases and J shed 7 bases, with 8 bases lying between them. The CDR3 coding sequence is TGTGCCAGCAGTTCGGACGGTAATGAGCAGTTCTTC. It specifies CASSSDGNEQFF.

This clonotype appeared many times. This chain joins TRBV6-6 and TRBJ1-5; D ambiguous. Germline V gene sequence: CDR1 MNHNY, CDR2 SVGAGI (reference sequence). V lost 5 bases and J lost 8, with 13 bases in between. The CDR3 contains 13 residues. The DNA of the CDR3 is TGTGCCAGCAGTGCCGTGACCTGGGAGCCCCAGCATTTT. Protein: CASSAVTWEPQHF.

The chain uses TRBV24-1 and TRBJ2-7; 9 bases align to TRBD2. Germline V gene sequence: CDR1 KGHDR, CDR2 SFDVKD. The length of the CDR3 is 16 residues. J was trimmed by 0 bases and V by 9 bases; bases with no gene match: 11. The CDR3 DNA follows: TGTGCCACCGGAGGCGTAGCGGGAGAGAGCTCCTACGAGCAGTACTTC. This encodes CATGGVAGESSYEQYF.

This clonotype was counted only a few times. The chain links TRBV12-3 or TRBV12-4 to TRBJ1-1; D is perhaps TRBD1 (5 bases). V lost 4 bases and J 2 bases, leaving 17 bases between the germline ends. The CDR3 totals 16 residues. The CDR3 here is CASSSYPVGDNTEAFF. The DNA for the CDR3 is TGTGCCAGCAGTTCCTACCCGGTAGGGGACAACACTGAAGCTTTCTTT.

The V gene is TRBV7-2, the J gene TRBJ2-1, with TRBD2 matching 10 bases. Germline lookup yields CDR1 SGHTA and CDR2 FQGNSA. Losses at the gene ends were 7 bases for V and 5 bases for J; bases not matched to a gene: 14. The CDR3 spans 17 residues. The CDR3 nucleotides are TGTGCCAGCACCCCCCGGAGCGGGAGGGCCTTCAACAATGAGCAGTTCTTC. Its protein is CASTPRSGRAFNNEQFF.

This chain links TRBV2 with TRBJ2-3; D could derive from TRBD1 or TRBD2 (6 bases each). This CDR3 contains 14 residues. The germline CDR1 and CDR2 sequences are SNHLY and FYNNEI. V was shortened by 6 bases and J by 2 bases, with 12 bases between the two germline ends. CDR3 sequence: CASRGGTYTDTQYF. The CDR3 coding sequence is TGTGCCAGCAGGGGGGGCACATACACAGATACGCAGTATTTT.

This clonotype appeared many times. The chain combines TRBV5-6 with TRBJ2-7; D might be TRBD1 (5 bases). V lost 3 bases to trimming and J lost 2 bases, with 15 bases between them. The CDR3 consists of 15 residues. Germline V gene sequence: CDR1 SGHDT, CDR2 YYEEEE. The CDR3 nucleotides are TGTGCCAGCAGCTGGGGATCGACAGTAACCTACGAGCAGTACTTC. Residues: CASSWGSTVTYEQYF.

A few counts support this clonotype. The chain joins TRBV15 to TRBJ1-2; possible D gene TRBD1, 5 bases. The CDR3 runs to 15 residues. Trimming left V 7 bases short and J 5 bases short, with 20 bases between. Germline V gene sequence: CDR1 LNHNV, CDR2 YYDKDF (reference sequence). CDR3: CATTSSGTRNYGYTF. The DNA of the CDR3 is TGTGCCACCACCAGCTCCGGGACCAGAAATTATGGCTACACCTTC.

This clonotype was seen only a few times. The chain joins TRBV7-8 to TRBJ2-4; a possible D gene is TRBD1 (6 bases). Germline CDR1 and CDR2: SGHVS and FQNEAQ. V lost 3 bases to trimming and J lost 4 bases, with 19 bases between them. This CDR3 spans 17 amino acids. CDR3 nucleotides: TGTGCCAGCAGCTTCGACAGGCCCGGGGACGGAAAAAACATTCAGTACTTC. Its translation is CASSFDRPGDGKNIQYF. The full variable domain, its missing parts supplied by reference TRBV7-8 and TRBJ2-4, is GAGVSQSPRYKVAKRGQDVALRCDPISGHVSLFWYQQALGQGPEFLTYFQNEAQLDKSGLPSDRFFAERPEGSVSTLKIQRTQQEDSAVYLCASSFDRPGDGKNIQYFGAGTRLSVL.

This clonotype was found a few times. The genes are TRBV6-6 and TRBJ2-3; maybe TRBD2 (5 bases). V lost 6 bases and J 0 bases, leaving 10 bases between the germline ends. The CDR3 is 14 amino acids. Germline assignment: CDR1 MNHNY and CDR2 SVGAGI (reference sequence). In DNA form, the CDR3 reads TGTGCCAGCAGGACGGGGATTAGCACAGATACGCAGTATTTT. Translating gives CASRTGISTDTQYF.

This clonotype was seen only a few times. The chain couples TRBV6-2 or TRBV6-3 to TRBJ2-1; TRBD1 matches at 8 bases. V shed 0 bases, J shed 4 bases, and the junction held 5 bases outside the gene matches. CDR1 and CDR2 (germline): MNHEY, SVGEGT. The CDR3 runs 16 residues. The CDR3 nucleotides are TGTGCCAGCAGTTACTCTCCAGGGGGCGGATACAATGAGCAGTTCTTC. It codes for CASSYSPGGGYNEQFF.

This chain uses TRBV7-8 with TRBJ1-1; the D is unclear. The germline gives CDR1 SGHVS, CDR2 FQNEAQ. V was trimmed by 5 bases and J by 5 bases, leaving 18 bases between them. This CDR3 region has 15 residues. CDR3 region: CASSPEWAGDTEAFF. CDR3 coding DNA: TGTGCCAGCAGCCCCGAATGGGCCGGGGATACTGAAGCTTTCTTT.

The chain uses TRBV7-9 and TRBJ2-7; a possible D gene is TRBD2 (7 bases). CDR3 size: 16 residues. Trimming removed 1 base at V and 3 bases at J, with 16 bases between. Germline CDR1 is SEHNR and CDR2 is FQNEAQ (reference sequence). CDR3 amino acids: CASSLEGGPDIYEQYF. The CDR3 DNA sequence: TGTGCCAGCAGCTTAGAGGGGGGGCCAGATATCTACGAGCAGTACTTC. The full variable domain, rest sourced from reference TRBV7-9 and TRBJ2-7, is DTGVSQNPRHKITKRGQNVTFRCDPISEHNRLYWYRQTLGQGPEFLTYFQNEAQLEKSRLLSDRFSAERPKGSFSTLEIQRTEQGDSAMYLCASSLEGGPDIYEQYFGPGTRLTVT.

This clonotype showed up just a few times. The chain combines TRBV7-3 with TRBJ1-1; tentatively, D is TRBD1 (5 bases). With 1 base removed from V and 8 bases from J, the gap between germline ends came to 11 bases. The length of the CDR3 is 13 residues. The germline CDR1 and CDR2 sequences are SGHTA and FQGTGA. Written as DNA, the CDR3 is TGTGCCAGCAGCTTAAATCTCAGGGCAGAAGCTTTCTTT. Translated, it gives CASSLNLRAEAFF.

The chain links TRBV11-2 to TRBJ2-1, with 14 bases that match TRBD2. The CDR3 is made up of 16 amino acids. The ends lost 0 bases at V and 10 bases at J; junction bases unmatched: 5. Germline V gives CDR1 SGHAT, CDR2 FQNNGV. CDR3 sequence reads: CASSLEGLAGGREQFF. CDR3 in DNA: TGTGCCAGCAGCTTAGAAGGACTAGCGGGGGGCCGCGAGCAGTTCTTC.

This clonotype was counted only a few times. CDR3 amino acids: CASSLGATSTDTQYF. CDR3 nucleotide sequence: TGTGCCAGCAGCTTAGGAGCAACTAGCACAGATACGCAGTATTTT. The rearrangement links TRBV7-2 to TRBJ2-3; no reliable D call. Germline-derived CDR1 and CDR2 are SGHTA and FQGNSA. The CDR3 sequence is 15 residues long. V shed 1 base and J shed 0 bases, with 8 bases lying between them.

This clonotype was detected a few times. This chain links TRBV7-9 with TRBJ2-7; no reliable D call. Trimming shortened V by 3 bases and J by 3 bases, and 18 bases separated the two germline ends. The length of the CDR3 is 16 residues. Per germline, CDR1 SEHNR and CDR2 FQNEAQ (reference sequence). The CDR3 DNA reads TGTGCCAGCAGCTTCGGTTCCTTAGGATTAGACTACGAGCAGTACTTC. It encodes CASSFGSLGLDYEQYF.

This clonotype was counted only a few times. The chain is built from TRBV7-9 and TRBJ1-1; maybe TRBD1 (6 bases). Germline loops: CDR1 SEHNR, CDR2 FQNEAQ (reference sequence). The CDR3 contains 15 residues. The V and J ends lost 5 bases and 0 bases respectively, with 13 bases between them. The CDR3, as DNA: TGTGCCAGCAGCCCCACGGGGGCAGTGAACACTGAAGCTTTCTTT. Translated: CASSPTGAVNTEAFF.

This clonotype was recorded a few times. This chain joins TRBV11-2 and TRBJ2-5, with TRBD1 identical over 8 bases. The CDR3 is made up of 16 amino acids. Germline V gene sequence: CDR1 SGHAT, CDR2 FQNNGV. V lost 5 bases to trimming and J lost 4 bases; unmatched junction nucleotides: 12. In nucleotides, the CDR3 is TGTGCCAGCAGCCCACCCAGGGGGCTTGAGGGAGAGACCCAGTACTTC. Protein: CASSPPRGLEGETQYF.

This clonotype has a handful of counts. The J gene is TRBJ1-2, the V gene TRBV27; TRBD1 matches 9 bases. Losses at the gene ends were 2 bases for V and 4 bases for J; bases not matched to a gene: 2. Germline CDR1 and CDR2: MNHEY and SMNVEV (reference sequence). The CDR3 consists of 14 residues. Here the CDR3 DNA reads TGTGCCAGCAGTTTAGGACAGGGGCCCTATGGCTACACCTTC. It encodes CASSLGQGPYGYTF.